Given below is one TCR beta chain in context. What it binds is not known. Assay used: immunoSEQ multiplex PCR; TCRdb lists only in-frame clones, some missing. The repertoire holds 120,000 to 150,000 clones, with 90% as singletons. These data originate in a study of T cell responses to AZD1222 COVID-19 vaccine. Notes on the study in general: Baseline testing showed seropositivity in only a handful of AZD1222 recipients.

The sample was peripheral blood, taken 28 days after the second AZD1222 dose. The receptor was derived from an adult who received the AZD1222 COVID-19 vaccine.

This chain's CDR3 is CAWSTSTEAFF. CDR3 nucleotide sequence: TGTGCCTGGAGTACCTCTACTGAAGCTTTCTTT. The chain joins TRBV30 to TRBJ1-1; unclear D gene. V dropped 2 bases and J dropped 5 bases, with 6 bases sitting between them. The CDR3 has 11 residues. Germline-derived CDR1 and CDR2 are GTSNPN and SVGIG (reference sequence).